This TCR beta chain was captured by sequencing in a study of PD-1 blockade in classical Hodgkin lymphoma. With regard to this clone: The antigen is unknown.

The CDR3 consists of 13 residues. J was trimmed by 2 bases and V by 6 bases; bases with no gene match: 2. Germline CDR1 reads MNHEY; CDR2 reads SVGAGI. Study-level results: By C4D1, CD4+ diversity increased significantly, especially in complete responders. Those patients who began receiving nivolumab less than 1 year after ASCT had lower diversity, and they were excluded. Complete responders had baseline diversity similar to newly diagnosed patients. Newly diagnosed patients reportedly trailed healthy donors in baseline TCR diversity.

Every patient was affected by relapse after autologous stem cell transplantation, while exposure to brentuximab vedotin was not uniform. TCRdb's table, derived via immunoSEQ multiplex PCR, lists solely in-frame clones and lacks some. The sample lists around 13,000 clones, around nine tenths occurring once. This sequence originates from a human donor with classical Hodgkin lymphoma. Source: peripheral blood mononuclear cells (PBMCs), taken at baseline. V is TRBV6-5 and J is TRBJ1-2; 8 bases line up with TRBD1. The CDR3 bases are TGTGCCAGCAGCCGACAGGGGAACTATGGCTACACCTTC. This encodes CASSRQGNYGYTF.